This paragraph covers one TCR beta chain sequence. The record originates from a study of blood T cells in healthy people across ages. CDR1 MDHEN and CDR2 SYDVKM come from the germline V gene. J was trimmed by 2 bases and V by 1 base; bases with no gene match: 8. CDR3 size: 20 residues. Alongside a J-beta primer mix, a sample-barcoded 5' primer served in a second PCR lasting roughly 7 to 12 cycles. TCRdb analysed the 5' RACE reads with MiXCR anew, one entry per CDR3 protein. Here the sample spans over a million distinct CDR3 sequences, about 23% being singletons. These data are also associated with another study on T cells of mothers and their children.

The V and J genes are TRBV28 and TRBJ2-1; 16 nucleotides agree with TRBD2. The TCR was taken from a girl aged 2 to 9 in good health. The sample taken for sequencing was blood. The CDR3 loop reads CASSLSGTSGRALPYNEQFF. The CDR3 DNA follows: TGTGCCAGCAGTTTATCCGGGACTAGCGGGAGGGCCTTGCCCTACAATGAGCAGTTCTTC.